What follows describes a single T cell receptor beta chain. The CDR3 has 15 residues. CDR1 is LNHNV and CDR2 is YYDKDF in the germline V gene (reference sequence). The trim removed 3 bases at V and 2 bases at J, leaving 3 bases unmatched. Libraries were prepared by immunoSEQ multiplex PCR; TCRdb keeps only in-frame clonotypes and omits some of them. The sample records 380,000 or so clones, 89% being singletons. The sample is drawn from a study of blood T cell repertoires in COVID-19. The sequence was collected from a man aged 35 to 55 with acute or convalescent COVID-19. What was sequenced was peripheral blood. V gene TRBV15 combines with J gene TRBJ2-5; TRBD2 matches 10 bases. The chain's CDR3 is CATSSVSGGQETQYF. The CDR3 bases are TGTGCCACCAGCAGCGTTAGCGGGGGGCAAGAGACCCAGTACTTC. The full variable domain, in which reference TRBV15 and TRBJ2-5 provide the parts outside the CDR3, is DAMVIQNPRYQVTQFGKPVTLSCSQTLNHNVMYWYQQKSSQAPKLLFHYYDKDFNNEADTPDNFQSRRPNTSFCFLDIRSPGLGDTAMYLCATSSVSGGQETQYFGPGTRLLVL.